This T cell receptor beta chain was sequenced during a study of cytomegalovirus exposure and HLA in healthy donors. The V and J ends lost 4 bases and 3 bases, in that order; junction bases with no gene match: 11. Germline CDR1 and CDR2: ENHRY and SYGVKD. The CDR3 runs to 17 residues. General study results and limits: Sequencing likely generated an artifact that appeared as a cluster of highly shared sequence variants. TCR sequences were mostly rare, though some public TCRs occurred in many donors.

Regarding this clone: Its antigen is undetermined.

60 Vbeta and 13 Jbeta primers were used in PCR. Only in-frame clones appear in the TCRdb table, and some are missing; sequencing was by immunoSEQ multiplex PCR. The sample shows 150,000 to 180,000 clones, approximately 80% of them seen only once. Input material: PBMCs. The TCR sequence derives from a woman between 40 and 55 years old in good health and CMV-seronegative. The rearrangement uses TRBV10-3 and TRBJ1-2, with TRBD1 matching over 10 bases. The CDR3 sequence is CAISGYFGQGVDYGYTF. In nucleotides, the CDR3 is TGTGCCATCAGTGGATACTTTGGACAGGGGGTAGACTATGGCTACACCTTC.